A single sample is the source of the 11 T cell receptor beta chains below, sequenced in a study of Ad26.COV2.S vaccination and SARS-CoV-2 variants. Treatment meaning: some 20 received Ad26.COV2.S at low or high dose, single or two shots; 5 received placebo; per-sample allocation not given. Collection of samples fell on day 63 after the first vaccine or placebo injection. This table comes from immunoSEQ multiplex PCR, and its TCRdb copy is limited to in-frame clones, with some not included. The repertoire consists of hundreds of thousands of clones, with 65% to 90% occurring once and the leading ten covering about 10%. The sample here was peripheral blood, taken in a trial of Ad26.COV2.S vaccine versus placebo. All receptors come from a person between 18 and 59 years old who received the Ad26.COV2.S COVID-19 vaccine or a placebo.

The chain joins TRBV19 to TRBJ2-1, with 13 bases aligning to TRBD2. Germline V gene lookup returns CDR1 LNHDA and CDR2 SQIVND (reference sequence). CDR3 size: 18 residues. The V and J ends lost 1 base and 5 bases, in that order; junction bases with no gene match: 8. The CDR3 bases are TGTGCCAGTAGTATAGGAGCCGGACTAGCGGGAGTCGACAATGAGCAGTTCTTC. It specifies CASSIGAGLAGVDNEQFF.

The chain employs TRBV3-1 (or the pseudogene TRBV3-2) and TRBJ2-3; perhaps TRBD2 as D (6 bases). CDR1 LGHDT and CDR2 YNNKEL come from the germline V gene (reference sequence). V was shortened by 6 bases and J by 1 base, with 11 bases between the two germline ends. The CDR3 has 14 residues. In nucleotides, the CDR3 is TGTGCCAGCAGTTTTGGAGGGGGCACAGATACGCAGTATTTT. Its protein product is CASSFGGGTDTQYF.

CDR3 nucleotide sequence: TGTGCCAGCAGTTACTCGATGCCAGGGAGGGGCGGAAAAGATGGCTACACCTTC. Residues: CASSYSMPGRGGKDGYTF. The chain has TRBV6-2 or TRBV6-3 and TRBJ1-2; maybe TRBD1 (5 bases). V lost 0 bases to trimming and J lost 6 bases, with 23 bases between them. Germline V CDR1 and CDR2: MNHEY, SVGEGT. The CDR3 has 18 residues.

This chain joins TRBV10-1 and TRBJ2-5; possibly TRBD1 for D (5 bases). Germline V CDR1 and CDR2: WNHNN, SYGVQD (reference sequence). CDR3 length equals 13 residues. V lost 4 bases and J 5 bases, leaving 11 bases between the germline ends. As DNA, the CDR3 is TGCGCCAGCAGTGGGCAGGGTACGGAGACCCAGTACTTC. Translating gives CASSGQGTETQYF.

The V gene is TRBV28, the J gene TRBJ2-5, with D uncertain. V dropped 2 bases and J dropped 5 bases, with 3 bases sitting between them. This CDR3 is 11 amino acids long. The germline V gene has CDR1 MDHEN and CDR2 SYDVKM. The CDR3 DNA reads as TGTGCCAGCAGTTTAATGGAGACCCAGTACTTC. It encodes CASSLMETQYF.

V gene TRBV5-1 combines with J gene TRBJ2-5; 10 bases agree with TRBD1. Trimming at V came to 9 bases and at J to 5 bases, leaving 22 bases not matched to a gene. The CDR3 consists of 18 residues. Germline-derived CDR1 and CDR2 are SGHRS and YFSETQ. CDR3 DNA: TGCGCCACCATCCTAAACCGGGACAGGGGACACCTAGGGGAGACCCAGTACTTC. The encoded protein is CATILNRDRGHLGETQYF.

The chain carries TRBV11-2 and TRBJ2-3; 7 positions match TRBD2. Germline V gene data show CDR1 as SGHAT and CDR2 as FQNNGV. V dropped 2 bases and J dropped 4; count of bases not matched to a gene: 6. The CDR3 is made up of 15 amino acids. CDR3 region: CASSLLAERADTQYF. The CDR3 DNA follows: TGTGCCAGCAGCTTACTAGCGGAACGGGCAGATACGCAGTATTTT.

The V gene is TRBV30, the J gene TRBJ1-2, with D possibly being TRBD1 (6 bases). The germline gives CDR1 GTSNPN, CDR2 SVGIG (reference sequence). The ends were cut back, 0 bases at V and 8 bases at J, with 19 bases in the middle. The CDR3 has 15 amino acids. The CDR3 sequence is CAWSVTGRGGGGYTF. The CDR3 DNA sequence: TGTGCCTGGAGTGTCACGGGGAGGGGGGGCGGAGGCTACACCTTC.

The chain recombines TRBV7-3 with TRBJ2-3; D is unresolved. The germline CDR1 and CDR2 sequences are SGHTA and FQGTGA. This CDR3 has 14 amino acids. V gave up 4 bases and J gave up 0 bases, with 8 bases separating them. In DNA form, the CDR3 reads TGTGCCAGCAGCTATAGTACTAGCACAGATACGCAGTATTTT. Translation: CASSYSTSTDTQYF.

For the CDR3, the DNA is TGCGCCAGCAGTGAGGAGGGTGGGCAGTACTTC. Its protein product is CASSEEGGQYF. The rearrangement joins TRBV10-2 to TRBJ2-7, with D tentatively TRBD2 (5 bases). Germline values: CDR1 WSHSY, CDR2 SAAADI. The CDR3 spans 11 residues. The V end lost 2 bases, the J end lost 9 bases, and 8 bases lay between the germline ends.

The gene calls are TRBV27 and TRBJ1-5, with D perhaps matching TRBD1 (5 bases). Trimming pared 7 bases from V and 0 bases from J, leaving 13 bases between. Germline CDR1 MNHEY, CDR2 SMNVEV (reference sequence). This CDR3 contains 15 residues. CDR3 in amino acids: CASNHRRDSNQPQHF. The CDR3 nucleotides read TGTGCCAGCAACCACAGGCGGGATAGCAATCAGCCCCAGCATTTT.